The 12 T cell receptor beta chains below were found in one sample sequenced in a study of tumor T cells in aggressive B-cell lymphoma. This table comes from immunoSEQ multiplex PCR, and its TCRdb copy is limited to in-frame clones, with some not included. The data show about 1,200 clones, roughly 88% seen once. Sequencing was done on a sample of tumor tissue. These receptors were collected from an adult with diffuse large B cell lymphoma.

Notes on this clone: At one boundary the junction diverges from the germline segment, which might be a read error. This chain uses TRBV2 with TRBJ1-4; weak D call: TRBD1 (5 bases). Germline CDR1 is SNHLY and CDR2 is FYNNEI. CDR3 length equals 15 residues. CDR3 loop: CASSVDSATNEKLFF. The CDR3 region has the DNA TGTGCCAGCAGTGTCGACAGTGCAACTAATGAAAAATTGTTTTTT.

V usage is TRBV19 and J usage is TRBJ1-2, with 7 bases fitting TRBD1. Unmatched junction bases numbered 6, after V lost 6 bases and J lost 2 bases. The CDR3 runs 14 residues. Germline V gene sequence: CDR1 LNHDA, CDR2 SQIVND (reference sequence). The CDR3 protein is CASSGTASNYGYTF. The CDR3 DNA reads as TGTGCCAGTAGCGGGACAGCTTCGAACTATGGCTACACCTTC.

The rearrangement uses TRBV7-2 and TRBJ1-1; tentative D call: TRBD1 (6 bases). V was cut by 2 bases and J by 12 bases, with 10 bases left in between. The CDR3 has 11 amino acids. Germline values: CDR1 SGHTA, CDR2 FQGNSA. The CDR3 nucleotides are TGTGCCAGCAGCTTAAGGGACAAGCCTTTCTTT. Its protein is CASSLRDKPFF.

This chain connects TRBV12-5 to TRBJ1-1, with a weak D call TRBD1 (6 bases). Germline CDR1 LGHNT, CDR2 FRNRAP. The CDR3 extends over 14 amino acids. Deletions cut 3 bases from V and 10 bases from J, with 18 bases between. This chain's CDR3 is CASGFGDIPGPAFF. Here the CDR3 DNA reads TGTGCTAGTGGTTTCGGGGACATCCCTGGCCCAGCTTTCTTT.

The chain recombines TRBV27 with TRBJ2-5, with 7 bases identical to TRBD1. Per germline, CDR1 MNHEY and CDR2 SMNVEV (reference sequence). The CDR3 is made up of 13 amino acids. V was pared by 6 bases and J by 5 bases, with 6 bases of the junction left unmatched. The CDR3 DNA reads TGTGCCAGCAGACGGACAGGATTTGAGACCCAGTACTTC. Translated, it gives CASRRTGFETQYF.

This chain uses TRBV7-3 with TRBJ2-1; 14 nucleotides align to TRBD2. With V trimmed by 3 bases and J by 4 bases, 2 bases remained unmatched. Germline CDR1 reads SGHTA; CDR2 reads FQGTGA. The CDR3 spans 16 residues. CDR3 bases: TGTGCCAGCAGCTTGGGGACTAGCGGGGGTTACAATGAGCAGTTCTTC. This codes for CASSLGTSGGYNEQFF.

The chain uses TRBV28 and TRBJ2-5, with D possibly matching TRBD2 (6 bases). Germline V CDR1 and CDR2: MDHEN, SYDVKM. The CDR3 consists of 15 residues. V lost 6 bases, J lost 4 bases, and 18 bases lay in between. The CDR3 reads CASSKPDRLGETQYF. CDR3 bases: TGTGCCAGCAGCAAGCCCGACAGACTAGGAGAGACCCAGTACTTC.

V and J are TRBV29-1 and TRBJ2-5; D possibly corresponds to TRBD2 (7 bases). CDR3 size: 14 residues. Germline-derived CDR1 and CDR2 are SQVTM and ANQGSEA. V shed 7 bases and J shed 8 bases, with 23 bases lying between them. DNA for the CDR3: TGCAGCGCGTCGGGACGCAAGGGGGGGGAAACCCAGTACTTC. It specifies CSASGRKGGETQYF.

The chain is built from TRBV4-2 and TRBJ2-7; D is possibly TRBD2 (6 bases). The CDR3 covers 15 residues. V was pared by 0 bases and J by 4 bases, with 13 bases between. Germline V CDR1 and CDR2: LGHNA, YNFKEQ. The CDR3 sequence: CASSQEIAEPYEQYF. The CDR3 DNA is TGTGCCAGCAGCCAAGAGATAGCGGAGCCTTACGAGCAGTACTTC.

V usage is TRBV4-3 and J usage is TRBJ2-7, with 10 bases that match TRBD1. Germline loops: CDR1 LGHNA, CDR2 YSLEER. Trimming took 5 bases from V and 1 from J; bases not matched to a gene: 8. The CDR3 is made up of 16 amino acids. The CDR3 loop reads CASSWSGTGESYEQYF. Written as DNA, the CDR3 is TGCGCCAGCAGCTGGAGCGGGACAGGGGAATCCTACGAGCAGTACTTC.

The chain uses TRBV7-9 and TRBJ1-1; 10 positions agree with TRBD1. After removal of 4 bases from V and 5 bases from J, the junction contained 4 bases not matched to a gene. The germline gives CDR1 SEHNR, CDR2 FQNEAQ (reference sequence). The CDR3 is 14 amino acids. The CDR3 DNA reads TGTGCCAGCAGCTCCGGGACAGGGGTTACTGAAGCTTTCTTT. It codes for CASSSGTGVTEAFF.

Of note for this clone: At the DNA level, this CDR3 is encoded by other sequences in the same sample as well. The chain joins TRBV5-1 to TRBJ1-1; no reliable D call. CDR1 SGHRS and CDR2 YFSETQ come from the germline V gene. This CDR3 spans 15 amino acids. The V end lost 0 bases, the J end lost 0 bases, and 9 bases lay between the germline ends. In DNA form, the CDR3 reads TGCGCCAGCAGCTTGGACCGACATATGAACACTGAAGCTTTCTTT. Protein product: CASSLDRHMNTEAFF. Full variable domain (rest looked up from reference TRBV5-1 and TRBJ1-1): KAGVTQTPRYLIKTRGQQVTLSCSPISGHRSVSWYQQTPGQGLQFLFEYFSETQRNKGNFPGRFSGRQFSNSRSEMNVSTLELGDSALYLCASSLDRHMNTEAFFGQGTRLTVV.